This entry is about one T cell receptor (beta chain). Antigen: not known. Germline CDR1 SGHTA, CDR2 FQGNSA. The germline V and J ends were trimmed by 5 bases and 4 bases, with 14 bases remaining between them. This CDR3 is 14 amino acids long. The data originate from a study of cytomegalovirus exposure and HLA in healthy donors. General study points: CMV serostatus was the only immune exposure information that was available. TCR beta sequences reportedly predicted most subjects' HLA-A and HLA-B alleles accurately. Specificity of a few CMV-associated chains for CMV antigens was verified in vitro.

Use of 60 Vbeta and 13 Jbeta primers characterized the PCR. Repertoires were generated with immunoSEQ multiplex PCR, while TCRdb's copy carries only in-frame clones and drops some. This table lists tens of thousands of clones. The receptor's source is a female donor in good health and CMV-seropositive. Sequenced: PBMCs. The J gene is TRBJ2-5, the V gene TRBV7-2; D perhaps matches TRBD2 (5 bases). CDR3 sequence (DNA): TGTGCCAGCAGCGAAGAGGGTGGGAGAGAGACCCAGTACTTC. Translating gives CASSEEGGRETQYF. Combining the CDR3 with reference TRBV7-2 and TRBJ2-5 gives the whole variable domain GAGVSQSPSNKVTEKGKDVELRCDPISGHTALYWYRQSLGQGLEFLIYFQGNSAPDKSGLPSDRFSAERTGGSVSTLTIQRTQQEDSAVYLCASSEEGGRETQYFGPGTRLLVL.